The rows below give T cell receptor beta chains drawn from one sample of a study of sequential checkpoint blockade in melanoma. Clones were read by immunoSEQ multiplex PCR, and TCRdb kept only the in-frame ones, dropping some. The profile covers fewer than 4,000 clones, with less than 75% appearing a single time and 20% to 25% taken by the ten largest. The sample in question was CD8+ T cells sorted from blood (inferred from file names), obtained from a patient given nivolumab and ipilimumab in sequence. These receptors came from a human donor with melanoma. The CDR3 runs from the conserved cysteine through the conserved F or W. The order of the fields is J gene, clone size, D gene, V gene, CDR3 DNA, CDR3 protein. The D gene is left open where the match is weak. A row's size may be missing; if present it is once, few, many or a size class.

TRBJ1-1	medium-sized	TRBD1	TRBV7-9	TGTGCCAGCAGCCCCGGGACAGGGACTGAAGCTTTCTTT	CASSPGTGTEAFF
TRBJ2-7	medium-sized	-	TRBV6-6	TGTGCCAGCAGTTACACGACAGGCAGCGAGCAGTACTTC	CASSYTTGSEQYF
TRBJ2-5	-	TRBD1	TRBV5-4	TGTGCCAGCAGCCCCGGGACAGGGGGCGAAGAGACCCAGTACTTC	CASSPGTGGEETQYF
TRBJ2-1	few	-	TRBV7-9	TGTGCCAGCAGCTTGGGTCTAGCCCGTTTGAATGAGCAGTTCTTC	CASSLGLARLNEQFF
TRBJ1-2	-	-	TRBV4-3	TGCGCCAGCAGGAGGGCTAACTATGGCTACACCTTC	CASRRANYGYTF
TRBJ2-2	-	-	TRBV25-1	TGTGCCAGCAGGATTGGAGGGACCGGGGAGCTGTTTTTT	CASRIGGTGELFF
TRBJ2-5	few	TRBD1	TRBV2	TGTGCCAGGGGGGACAGGGAAGAGACCCAGTACTTC	CARGDREETQYF
TRBJ2-5	-	TRBD2	TRBV5-1	TGCGCCAGCAGCTTTGGCTATACGGGACTAGTGGACCAAGAGACCCAGTACTTC	CASSFGYTGLVDQETQYF
TRBJ2-3	-	TRBD1	TRBV9	TGTGCCAGCAGCGTAGGACAGGGGGTCACAGATACGCAGTATTTT	CASSVGQGVTDTQYF
TRBJ1-3	-	-	TRBV7-9	TGTGCCAGCAGCTTACTGTTCAGGGAATTTGAAGACACCATATATTTT	CASSLLFREFEDTIYF
TRBJ2-5	-	-	TRBV2	TGTGCCACCTTGGGGGACACCGGGGAGACCCAGTACTTC	CATLGDTGETQYF
TRBJ2-6	-	-	TRBV7-9	TGTGCCAGCAGCTCGCTCGACTCACTCTCTGGGGCCAACGTCCTGACTTTC	CASSSLDSLSGANVLTF
TRBJ1-2	-	-	TRBV6-5	TGTGCCAGCAGCCCCCTGGGGGGTTTTGATGGCTACACCTTC	CASSPLGGFDGYTF
TRBJ2-7	-	-	TRBV7-9	TGTGCCAGTAACGAGGAGGCCTCCTACGAGCAGTACTTC	CASNEEASYEQYF
TRBJ1-2	few	-	TRBV11-3	TGTGCCAGCAGCTTAGATCACGCAGTCGATGGCTACACCTTC	CASSLDHAVDGYTF
TRBJ2-2	-	-	TRBV6-5	TGTGCCAGCAGTTTTTATAACGGGGGGCTCACCGGGGAGCTGTTTTTT	CASSFYNGGLTGELFF
TRBJ2-7	-	TRBD2	TRBV14	TGTGCCAGCAGCCAATTCGGGGGGGAGCAGTACTTC	CASSQFGGEQYF
TRBJ2-7	-	-	TRBV6-4	TGTGCCAGCAGCCCAAGGGGGAACCCTAACGAGCAGTACTTC	CASSPRGNPNEQYF
TRBJ1-5	medium-sized	-	TRBV7-9	TGTGCCAGCAGCTCCGGACACTATCAGCCCCAGCATTTT	CASSSGHYQPQHF
TRBJ2-7	once	-	TRBV7-8	TGTGCCAGCAGCTTAGGGGGGACTCATTACGAGCAGTACTTC	CASSLGGTHYEQYF
TRBJ1-2	few	TRBD1	TRBV11-3	TGTGCCAGCAGCTCTCCGGGACAGCGATTGTGGGGCTACACCTTC	CASSSPGQRLWGYTF
TRBJ2-7	few	-	TRBV2	TGTGCCAGCATTGGAGGTTCCTACGAGCAGTACTTC	CASIGGSYEQYF
TRBJ1-2	-	-	TRBV29-1	TGCAGCGTTGAAGGGGGACATACCCTCGCCTATGGCTACACCTTC	CSVEGGHTLAYGYTF
TRBJ2-1	-	-	TRBV5-4	TGTGCCAGCAGCCCTGTCGGCGGAGCGATCAATGAGCAGTTCTTC	CASSPVGGAINEQFF
TRBJ2-7	-	TRBD1	TRBV30	TGTGCCTGGAGTGTTGGACAGGGGGTCGGGGGTTGGTACTTC	CAWSVGQGVGGWYF
TRBJ2-3	-	-	TRBV7-9	TGTGCCAGCGGGGGCGAGAGTAGGGATACGCAGTATTTT	CASGGESRDTQYF
TRBJ2-3	-	TRBD2	TRBV2	TGTGCCAGCAGTGGACGGACTAGCGGGGGGGCCGAGGCAGATACGCAGTATTTT	CASSGRTSGGAEADTQYF
TRBJ2-7	few	-	TRBV6-5	TGTGCCAGCAGTTACGGGCAGTCCTACGAGCAGTACTTC	CASSYGQSYEQYF
TRBJ2-7	-	TRBD1	TRBV10-3	TGTGCCATCGGGACAGTTTCCTACGAGCAGTACTTC	CAIGTVSYEQYF
TRBJ2-7	-	TRBD2	TRBV14	TGTGCCAGCTCGGGGGGGGGACTCTACGAGCAGTACTTC	CASSGGGLYEQYF
TRBJ2-7	few	TRBD2	TRBV14	TGTGCCAGCAGCCAAGACGAGCGGGGACTAGCGGATGACGGGTCCTACGAGCAGTACTTC	CASSQDERGLADDGSYEQYF
TRBJ1-2	-	-	TRBV7-9	TGTGCCAGCAGCCTAGCGAGTGGGGCCCTGGTCTATGGCTACACCTTC	CASSLASGALVYGYTF
TRBJ2-2	few	-	TRBV7-8	TGTGCCAGCAGCCAGTATGGGAACACCGGGGAGCTGTTTTTT	CASSQYGNTGELFF
TRBJ1-1	few	-	TRBV19	TGTGCCAGTAGTTCCTCCGGGATGAACACTGAAGCTTTCTTT	CASSSSGMNTEAFF
TRBJ1-2	-	-	TRBV5-2	TGTGCCAGCAGTACAACGGGTTCCTCTCCCTATGGCTACACCTTC	CASSTTGSSPYGYTF
TRBJ2-2	-	-	TRBV5-1	TGCGCCAGCAGCTTGGTCACGGGTTCCGGGGAGCTGTTTTTT	CASSLVTGSGELFF
TRBJ2-1	few	TRBD2	TRBV5-6	TGTGCCAGCAGCTTTGTAGTAGCGGGAGGCGGGGAGCAGTTCTTC	CASSFVVAGGGEQFF
TRBJ2-7	-	-	TRBV7-2	TGTGCCAGCAGCTCCCGGACAGAGGGGCTATACGAGCAGTACTTC	CASSSRTEGLYEQYF
TRBJ2-3	few	TRBD2	TRBV7-2	TGTGCCAGCACTGCTAGCGGGGGGGCCGGAGATACGCAGTATTTT	CASTASGGAGDTQYF
TRBJ1-1	-	-	TRBV2	TGTGCCAGCAGTTTAGGGCCCTCGGGGAACTCTGAAGCTTTCTTT	CASSLGPSGNSEAFF
TRBJ1-4	medium-sized	TRBD1	TRBV4-3	TGCGCCAGCAGCCAAGCTTCCGGGACAGGGAGTGAAAAACTGTTTTTT	CASSQASGTGSEKLFF
TRBJ2-1	-	-	TRBV6-5	TGTGCCACCAACGAGGGGGAGGGAAAATACAATGAGCAGTTCTTC	CATNEGEGKYNEQFF
TRBJ2-7	-	-	TRBV7-2	TGTGCCAGCAGCGCCGACTTCTACGAGCAGTACTTC	CASSADFYEQYF
TRBJ2-7	-	TRBD2	TRBV30	TGTGCCTGGGGACTAGCGGACACCTACGAGCAGTACTTC	CAWGLADTYEQYF
TRBJ2-1	few	-	TRBV7-8	TGTGCCAGCACCGGGACATCAAGCAATGAGCAGTTCTTC	CASTGTSSNEQFF
TRBJ1-5	large	-	TRBV21-1	TGTGCCAGCAGCAAAGCGCGGCGGAATCATCAGCCCCAGCATTTT	CASSKARRNHQPQHF
TRBJ1-2	-	-	TRBV5-4	TGTGCCAGCAGCTTGAGCGGCTCCGGCTATGGCTACACCTTC	CASSLSGSGYGYTF
TRBJ2-2	once	TRBD2	TRBV5-1	TGCGCCAGCAGCTTGGCCATGGGCGGGAGTGTCACCGGGGAGCTGTTTTTT	CASSLAMGGSVTGELFF
TRBJ1-1	-	-	TRBV27	TGTGCCAGCAGTCCCAGCGCGAACACTGAAGCTTTCTTT	CASSPSANTEAFF
TRBJ2-5	once	TRBD2	TRBV9	TGTGCCAGCAGCGTAGACGGACTAGCTCAAGAGACCCAGTACTTC	CASSVDGLAQETQYF